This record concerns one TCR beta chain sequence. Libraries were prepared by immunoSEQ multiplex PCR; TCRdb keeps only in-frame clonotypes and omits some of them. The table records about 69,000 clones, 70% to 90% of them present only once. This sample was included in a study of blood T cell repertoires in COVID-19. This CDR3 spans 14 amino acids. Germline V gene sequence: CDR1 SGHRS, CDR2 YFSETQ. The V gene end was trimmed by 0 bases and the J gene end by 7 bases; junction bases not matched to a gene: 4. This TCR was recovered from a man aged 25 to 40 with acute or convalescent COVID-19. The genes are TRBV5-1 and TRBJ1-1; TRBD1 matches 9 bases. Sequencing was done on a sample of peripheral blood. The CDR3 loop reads CASSLGTGVDEAFF. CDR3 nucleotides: TGCGCCAGCAGCTTGGGGACAGGGGTTGATGAAGCTTTCTTT.